Listed below are T cell receptor beta chains from one sample, sequenced in a study of CD4 T cells in relation to SARS-CoV-2 and coronaviruses. Clones were sequenced by immunoSEQ multiplex PCR, and TCRdb holds only the in-frame ones, with some missing. The table records some 68,000 clones, just over 90% of them present only once. Source material: naive CD4+ T cells from PBMCs. The receptors derive from a human donor in good health. Each CDR3 is given without its conserved first and last residue. Fields, in order: clone size, J gene, CDR3 length, V gene, CDR3 protein. Where a row states a size, it is once, few, many or the class of an expanded clone; other rows omit it.

NA,TRBJ1-1,9,TRBV5-1,ASSLSTEAF
NA,TRBJ2-5,14,TRBV19,ATSLGKRYSQETQY
NA,TRBJ2-3,12,TRBV9,ASRGNLATDTQY
once,TRBJ2-3,12,TRBV7-9,ASSLGPAPDTQY
NA,TRBJ2-1,13,TRBV28,ASSFLRSGYNEQF
once,TRBJ2-7,13,TRBV5-1,ASSRTSGGAYEQY
NA,TRBJ1-1,10,TRBV6-6,ASSFRVVGAF
once,TRBJ1-1,14,TRBV5-1,ASSPTGGFVNTEAF
NA,TRBJ2-2,16,TRBV7-9,ASSSRTSGSTNTGELF
NA,TRBJ2-1,12,TRBV20-1,SASRLSSYNEQF
few,TRBJ2-1,12,TRBV9,ASSVGSTYNEQF
NA,TRBJ2-2,14,TRBV5-1,ASSFLAGGNTGELF
NA,TRBJ2-7,12,TRBV28,ASSLQAFSYEQY
NA,TRBJ2-7,14,TRBV28,ASTINQGAGSYEQY
NA,TRBJ2-1,12,TRBV9,ASSVGNDHNEQF
once,TRBJ2-7,14,TRBV3-1/TRBV3-2,ASSRGLAGDTSEQY
NA,TRBJ2-5,11,TRBV19,ASSMGRVETQY
NA,TRBJ1-2,11,TRBV3-1/TRBV3-2,ASSPRGGYGYT
NA,TRBJ2-7,11,TRBV7-9,ASSLDRAHEQY
NA,TRBJ2-1,12,TRBV7-2,ASSLDFLTTGQF
NA,TRBJ1-2,13,TRBV5-8,ASSSQGLGNYGYT
few,TRBJ1-3,15,TRBV7-6,ASSRFFSTVSGNTIY
NA,TRBJ1-4,11,TRBV12-3/TRBV12-4,ASSPGQGVKLF
NA,TRBJ1-1,11,TRBV6-4,ASSTGTGTEAF
NA,TRBJ1-1,12,TRBV5-1,ASSSTRTNTEAF
NA,TRBJ2-2,12,TRBV28,ASSLGGDPGELF
NA,TRBJ1-5,12,TRBV30,AWAKGGGNQPQH
NA,TRBJ2-7,7,TRBV6-6,ASGEEQY
once,TRBJ1-2,10,TRBV3-1/TRBV3-2,ASSQPLRGYT
NA,TRBJ2-7,13,TRBV10-3,AISAGGGGSYEQY
NA,TRBJ2-5,12,TRBV5-5,ASSPGSYQETQY
NA,TRBJ2-7,11,TRBV6-2/TRBV6-3,ASSVAGVREQY
NA,TRBJ2-4,14,TRBV19,ASRDGAGGTKNIQY
NA,TRBJ2-1,16,TRBV27,ASSNRNTSGGTYNEQF
NA,TRBJ2-1,16,TRBV10-3,AISDLTSGSASGNEQF
NA,TRBJ2-3,14,TRBV7-2,ASSLLGAGARDTQY
NA,TRBJ2-7,11,TRBV6-5,ASSYRPTGEQY
NA,TRBJ2-2,13,TRBV19,ASSLNTRYTGELF
NA,TRBJ2-3,17,TRBV7-8,ASSPVLRRTSGSNRTQY
NA,TRBJ1-3,13,TRBV6-5,ASSRQGSFGNTIY
NA,TRBJ1-1,13,TRBV5-1,ASSLVATAHTEAF
NA,TRBJ1-5,10,TRBV10-3,ATGQSNQPQH
NA,TRBJ2-7,13,TRBV24-1,ATSDLRAPKGEQY
NA,TRBJ2-7,14,TRBV7-2,ASSPRGRGGTYEQY
NA,TRBJ2-2,14,TRBV5-1,ASSLGAAGGSGELF
NA,TRBJ2-3,11,TRBV3-1/TRBV3-2,ASSQVSGGTQY
NA,TRBJ2-5,15,TRBV10-3,AISEGPSGEGQETQY
few,TRBJ2-2,11,TRBV7-9,ASSQQGAGELF
NA,TRBJ2-7,13,TRBV5-4,ASSFGGHSSYEQY
NA,TRBJ1-1,11,TRBV19,ASSIGSYTEAF
NA,TRBJ1-5,13,TRBV2,ASSEVRQGNQPQH
NA,TRBJ2-1,13,TRBV4-1,ASSQVILATNEQF
NA,TRBJ1-3,13,TRBV6-5,ASISTFSPGNTIY